Shown below are 13 T cell receptor beta chains from a single sample sequenced in a study of shared clonotypes between healthy human individuals. The method was immunoSEQ multiplex PCR; TCRdb's version includes in-frame clones alone and lacks a portion of them. The table records over a million clones, around 82% of them present only once. The specimen was memory CD4+ T cells from PBMCs. Subset denoted: CD45RA-negative fraction. Receptors originate from a man younger than 35 in good health. Some clones in this sample may be carry-over from other donors' samples.

The chain uses TRBV7-9 and TRBJ1-1; D gene ambiguous. Germline V gene lookup returns CDR1 SEHNR and CDR2 FQNEAQ (reference sequence). This CDR3 has 12 amino acids. The V end lost 6 bases, the J end lost 6 bases, and 11 bases lay between the germline ends. The CDR3 loop is CASSPGLAEAFF. CDR3 nucleotide sequence: TGTGCCAGCAGTCCAGGCTTGGCTGAAGCTTTCTTT.

This sequence joins TRBV7-2 and TRBJ1-1, with D hard to call. In germline, CDR1 is SGHTA, CDR2 FQGNSA. The CDR3 has 13 residues. Trimming pared 2 bases from V and 1 base from J, leaving 5 bases between. The CDR3 region is CASSLLENTEAFF. As DNA, the CDR3 is TGTGCCAGCAGCTTATTGGAGAACACTGAAGCTTTCTTT. Filled out from reference TRBV7-2 and TRBJ1-1, the complete variable domain reads GAGVSQSPSNKVTEKGKDVELRCDPISGHTALYWYRQSLGQGLEFLIYFQGNSAPDKSGLPSDRFSAERTGGSVSTLTIQRTQQEDSAVYLCASSLLENTEAFFGQGTRLTVV.

This chain connects TRBV6-5 to TRBJ1-4; a weak D match, TRBD1 (6 bases). Per the germline V gene, CDR1 is MNHEY and CDR2 is SVGAGI. The CDR3 runs 13 residues. V shed 4 bases and J shed 7 bases, with 10 bases lying between them. CDR3 DNA sequence: TGTGCCAGCAGTTCTCAGGGGTTTGAAAAACTGTTTTTT. It yields the protein CASSSQGFEKLFF.

J is TRBJ1-2 and V is TRBV29-1; the D is unclear. Trimming removed 2 bases from V and 6 bases from J, with 13 bases in between. The V gene's germline CDR1 is SQVTM and CDR2 ANQGSEA. CDR3 length equals 13 residues. This chain's CDR3 is CSVESALMHGYTF. In DNA form, the CDR3 reads TGCAGCGTTGAATCGGCCCTCATGCATGGCTACACCTTC.

V gene TRBV27 combines with J gene TRBJ2-1; 7 bases fit TRBD2. Unmatched junction bases numbered 13, after V lost 3 bases and J lost 5 bases. The germline gives CDR1 MNHEY, CDR2 SMNVEV (reference sequence). This CDR3 is 17 amino acids long. The CDR3 here is CASSFRSAGARHNEQFF. As DNA, the CDR3 is TGTGCCAGCAGTTTCCGTTCGGCGGGAGCTAGGCACAATGAGCAGTTCTTC.

The chain uses TRBV5-1 and TRBJ1-2; D might be TRBD1 (5 bases). CDR3 size: 16 residues. With 2 bases removed from V and 6 bases from J, the gap between germline ends came to 20 bases. Germline V gene data show CDR1 as SGHRS and CDR2 as YFSETQ. The CDR3 protein is CASSFGHVTTDHGYTF. CDR3 DNA: TGCGCCAGCAGCTTTGGACATGTAACCACCGACCATGGCTACACCTTC.

The chain uses TRBV11-3 and TRBJ2-1; tentative D call: TRBD2 (6 bases). The CDR3 extends over 13 amino acids. The V end lost 2 bases, the J end lost 8 bases, and 10 bases lay between the germline ends. The germline CDR1 and CDR2 sequences are SGHNT and YENEEA. The CDR3 nucleotides read TGTGCCAGCAGCTTACCGGGGGTGGATGAGCAGTTCTTC. It is translated as CASSLPGVDEQFF.

The chain links TRBV7-2 to TRBJ2-1; 7 nucleotides match TRBD2. This CDR3 comprises 20 residues. The V and J ends lost 0 bases and 0 bases, in that order; junction bases with no gene match: 14. From germline, CDR1 is SGHTA and CDR2 FQGNSA. The CDR3 nucleotides read TGTGCCAGCAGCTTAGCTAGCGGGTTAGGTCCAATAAGCTCCTACAATGAGCAGTTCTTC. This sequence encodes CASSLASGLGPISSYNEQFF.

The chain carries TRBV9 and TRBJ2-2; TRBD1 aligns across 8 bases. Germline CDR1 SGDLS, CDR2 YYNGEE. The length of the CDR3 is 21 residues. Trimming at V came to 0 bases and at J to 0 bases, leaving 16 bases not matched to a gene. CDR3 sequence reads: CASSVAGGTGVLLTNTGELFF. Written as DNA, the CDR3 is TGTGCCAGCAGCGTAGCTGGGGGGACAGGAGTACTCCTTACGAACACCGGGGAGCTGTTTTTT.

This chain uses TRBV9 with TRBJ2-2; D call uncertain. Germline assignment: CDR1 SGDLS and CDR2 YYNGEE. V lost 3 bases and J lost 4, with 7 bases in between. The CDR3 consists of 13 residues. The CDR3 region has the DNA TGTGCCAGCAGCGAAGAGTTCACCGGGGAGCTGTTTTTT. This sequence encodes CASSEEFTGELFF.

This sequence joins TRBV5-4 and TRBJ2-1, with TRBD2 matching 8 bases. The CDR3 extends over 15 amino acids. Germline assignment: CDR1 SGHNT and CDR2 YYREEE (reference sequence). The trim removed 4 bases at V and 6 bases at J, leaving 9 bases unmatched. This chain's CDR3 is CASSLTSGKGNEQFF. The CDR3 DNA reads as TGTGCCAGCAGCCTTACTAGCGGAAAGGGCAATGAGCAGTTCTTC.

This clone showed up just a few times. CDR3 sequence (DNA): TGTGCCAGCAGCTTGGGAGAGCGGGGGGGCCAAGAGACCCAGTACTTC. Its translation: CASSLGERGGQETQYF. V usage is TRBV5-4 and J usage is TRBJ2-5; 10 bases match TRBD2. The CDR3 runs 16 residues. J gave up 1 base and V 0 bases, and 3 bases lay outside the gene matches. Per the germline V gene, CDR1 is SGHNT and CDR2 is YYREEE (reference sequence).

The chain recombines TRBV4-1 with TRBJ1-4, with D perhaps matching TRBD1 (6 bases). V gave up 6 bases and J gave up 4 bases, with 15 bases separating them. CDR3 length equals 15 residues. CDR1 and CDR2 (germline): MGHRA, YSYEKL. CDR3 loop: CASSQRGQGNEKLFF. In nucleotides, the CDR3 is TGCGCCAGCAGTCAACGGGGGCAGGGTAATGAAAAACTGTTTTTT.